This T cell receptor beta chain was documented in a study of blood T cell repertoires in COVID-19. On the study more broadly: From T cells, B-cell-depleted T cells, or PBMCs came the material, which was cDNA or gDNA.

The CDR3 runs 19 residues. Trimming removed 0 bases from V and 4 bases from J; junction bases left unmatched: 15. Germline lookup yields CDR1 LGHDT and CDR2 YNNKEL (reference sequence). Some clones are missing from TCRdb's copy, which holds only in-frame ones; the method was immunoSEQ multiplex PCR. The repertoire consists of some 39,000 clones, with roughly 85% occurring once and the leading ten covering 4.5% to 5.5%. Source material: peripheral blood. The source of this sequence is a man aged 40-49 years with active COVID-19. The chain links TRBV3-1 (or the pseudogene TRBV3-2) to TRBJ2-7; 10 bases line up with TRBD2. CDR3 amino acids: CASSQDPLFEAGGIYEQYF. Written as DNA, the CDR3 is TGTGCCAGCAGCCAAGACCCCCTCTTCGAAGCGGGAGGGATTTACGAGCAGTACTTC.